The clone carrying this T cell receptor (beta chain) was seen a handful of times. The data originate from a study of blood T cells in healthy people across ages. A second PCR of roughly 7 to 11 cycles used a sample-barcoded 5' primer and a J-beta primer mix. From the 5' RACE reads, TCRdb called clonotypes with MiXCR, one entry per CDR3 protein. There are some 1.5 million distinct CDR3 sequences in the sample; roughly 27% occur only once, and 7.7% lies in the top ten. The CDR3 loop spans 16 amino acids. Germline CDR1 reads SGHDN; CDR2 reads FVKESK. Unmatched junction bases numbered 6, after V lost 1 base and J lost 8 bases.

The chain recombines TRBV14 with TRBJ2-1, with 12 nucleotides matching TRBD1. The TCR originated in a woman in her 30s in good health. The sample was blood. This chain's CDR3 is CASSQVWGQGADEQFF. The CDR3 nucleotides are TGTGCCAGCAGCCAAGTCTGGGGACAGGGGGCGGATGAGCAGTTCTTC.